A single sample gave rise to the 3 T cell receptor beta chains below, sequenced in a study of T cell responses to AZD1222 COVID-19 vaccine. Produced via immunoSEQ multiplex PCR; TCRdb's table is partial and in-frame only. The sample holds approximately 65,000 clones, 65% to 80% seen once. The sample was peripheral blood, taken on day 0 of AZD1222 vaccination. All receptors derive from an adult in good health.

The rearrangement joins TRBV7-2 to TRBJ1-2; D gene unclear. The CDR3 sequence is 11 residues long. V was shortened by 3 bases and J by 13 bases, with 12 bases between the two germline ends. Germline CDR1 SGHTA, CDR2 FQGNSA. The CDR3 loop is CASSFPPTPTF. CDR3 DNA sequence: TGTGCCAGCAGCTTCCCACCAACCCCCACCTTC.

The chain is built from TRBV11-2 and TRBJ1-1; D gene unclear. There are 14 residues in the CDR3. Looked up from germline, CDR1 is SGHAT and CDR2 is FQNNGV. Trimming took 2 bases from V and 2 from J, leaving 9 bases between them. The CDR3 DNA is TGTGCCAGCAGCTTAAATAGGATAAACACTGAAGCTTTCTTT. Translating gives CASSLNRINTEAFF.

The chain has TRBV19 and TRBJ2-5, with 8 bases aligning to TRBD1. V gave up 4 bases and J gave up 4 bases; unmatched junction bases: 2. Germline V gives CDR1 LNHDA, CDR2 SQIVND (reference sequence). CDR3 length: 13 residues. As DNA, the CDR3 is TGTGCCAGTAGTACCGACAGGGGAGAGACCCAGTACTTC. Its protein product is CASSTDRGETQYF.